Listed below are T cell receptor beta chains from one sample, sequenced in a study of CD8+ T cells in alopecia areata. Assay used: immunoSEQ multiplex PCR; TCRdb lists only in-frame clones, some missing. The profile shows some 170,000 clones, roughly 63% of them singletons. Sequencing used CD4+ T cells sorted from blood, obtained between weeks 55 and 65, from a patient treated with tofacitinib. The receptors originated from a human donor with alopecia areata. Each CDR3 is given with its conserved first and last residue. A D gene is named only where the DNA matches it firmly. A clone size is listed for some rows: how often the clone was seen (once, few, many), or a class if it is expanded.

TGCAGCGCTGCGACTAGCCCGAACACCGGGGAGCTGTTTTTT,CSAATSPNTGELFF,TRBD2,TRBJ2-2,-,TRBV29-1
TGTGCCACCAGCAGAGACTTTAGCAGGGGAGAGACCCAGTACTTC,CATSRDFSRGETQYF,-,TRBJ2-5,-,TRBV15
TGTGCCAGCAGTTTAAGCGCAGATACGCAGTATTTT,CASSLSADTQYF,-,TRBJ2-3,-,TRBV28
TGTGCCAGCTCAGATGGGACAGTGTCATATGGCTACACCTTC,CASSDGTVSYGYTF,TRBD1,TRBJ1-2,once,TRBV18
TGTGCCAGCAGTTATAACAGCCCGAACACTGAAGCTTTCTTT,CASSYNSPNTEAFF,-,TRBJ1-1,-,TRBV6-6
TGTGCCAGCAGTACCAGGGTGGGGAATGAAAAACTGTTTTTT,CASSTRVGNEKLFF,-,TRBJ1-4,few,TRBV25-1
TGTGCCTGGAGTGTACGGGGGGGCGCGGTAGCCTACGAGCAGTACTTC,CAWSVRGGAVAYEQYF,TRBD2,TRBJ2-7,-,TRBV30
TGTGCCAGTAGCCACGGGACGACAGATACGCAGTATTTT,CASSHGTTDTQYF,-,TRBJ2-3,once,TRBV19
TGCGCCAGCAGCTTGGGGGGGTTCTCCTACAATGAGCAGTTCTTC,CASSLGGFSYNEQFF,-,TRBJ2-1,-,TRBV5-1
TGTGCCAGCTCAGCCGTATCGGGCAATCAGCCCCAGCATTTT,CASSAVSGNQPQHF,-,TRBJ1-5,-,TRBV18
TGTGCCAGCAGACCGTTACAGGGGGCCTACGAGCAGTACTTC,CASRPLQGAYEQYF,TRBD1,TRBJ2-7,-,TRBV27
TGTGCCAGCAGGAAAGAAACAGGATACTCAGGCGGGGAGCTGTTTTTT,CASRKETGYSGGELFF,-,TRBJ2-2,few,TRBV2
TGTGCCAGCTCATCGACAGGGTCCAATCAGCCCCAGCATTTT,CASSSTGSNQPQHF,TRBD1,TRBJ1-5,few,TRBV18
TGCGCCAGCAGCCAAGTCGGGGGCGAAGATACGCAGTATTTT,CASSQVGGEDTQYF,-,TRBJ2-3,-,TRBV4-1
TGTGCCATCAGTGTTGGGACTTCCTACGAGCAGTACTTC,CAISVGTSYEQYF,-,TRBJ2-7,-,TRBV10-3
TGTGCCAGCAGTGAACTAGACCGGGACTACTTACATTTT,CASSELDRDYLHF,TRBD2,TRBJ2-3,few,TRBV25-1
TGTGCCAGCGTCCGAGGAACAGGGGAAGAGACCCAGTACTTC,CASVRGTGEETQYF,TRBD1,TRBJ2-5,-,TRBV7-9
TGTGCCAGCAGTGGGGCAGGGGACGAGCAGTACTTC,CASSGAGDEQYF,-,TRBJ2-7,-,TRBV2
TGTGCCTGGAGTTCCAGACCCAATCAGCCCCAGCATTTT,CAWSSRPNQPQHF,-,TRBJ1-5,few,TRBV30
TGCGCCAGCAGCTTAGGCCAGAACACCGGGGAGCTGTTTTTT,CASSLGQNTGELFF,-,TRBJ2-2,-,TRBV5-1
TGTGCCTGGAGTGTTTTAGATAATCAGCCCCAGCATTTT,CAWSVLDNQPQHF,-,TRBJ1-5,-,TRBV30
TGTGCCAGCAGCACGGGGACTACAGGCACTGAAGCTTTCTTT,CASSTGTTGTEAFF,-,TRBJ1-1,-,TRBV7-9
TGTGCCAGCTCACCAGGGTCGAACTATGGCTACACCTTC,CASSPGSNYGYTF,-,TRBJ1-2,-,TRBV18
TGCGCCAGCAGCCGCGTGGAGGGTACCTACGAGCAGTACTTC,CASSRVEGTYEQYF,-,TRBJ2-7,-,TRBV4-1
TGCAGCGCTCGGGGACAGGGGATGAACACTGAAGCTTTCTTT,CSARGQGMNTEAFF,TRBD1,TRBJ1-1,-,TRBV29-1
TGTGCCAGCAGTTTGGGGGGGCGCCGAACTGAAGCTTTCTTT,CASSLGGRRTEAFF,-,TRBJ1-1,few,TRBV6-6
TGTGCCAGCAGCTCTTTCAGGGGAGAGACCCAGTACTTC,CASSSFRGETQYF,-,TRBJ2-5,-,TRBV7-7
TGTGCCAGCATGAAGCGGTACACAGATACGCAGTATTTT,CASMKRYTDTQYF,-,TRBJ2-3,-,TRBV2
TGTGCCAGCAGCTTGGTTCAGGGAGAGACCCAGTACTTC,CASSLVQGETQYF,-,TRBJ2-5,once,TRBV5-6
TGTGCCAGCAGCTTGAGGGCTAATGAAAAACTGTTTTTT,CASSLRANEKLFF,-,TRBJ1-4,-,TRBV5-6
TGTGCCAGCAGCGTAGGAGTTAGAGAGGAATACGAGCAGTACTTC,CASSVGVREEYEQYF,-,TRBJ2-7,-,TRBV9
TGTGCCAGCAGTCGGGACAGGGCTGTTTTGAGTGGCTACACCTTC,CASSRDRAVLSGYTF,TRBD1,TRBJ1-2,few,TRBV27
TGTGCCAGCTCACCATCAGGTAGCAATCAGCCCCAGCATTTT,CASSPSGSNQPQHF,-,TRBJ1-5,-,TRBV18
TGTGCCAGCAGCTTTACTTCGGGACAAAACTACGAGCAGTACTTC,CASSFTSGQNYEQYF,-,TRBJ2-7,few,TRBV7-9
TGTGCCAGCAGCCAAGTTGGCGTCTCAGGTGGCTACACCTTC,CASSQVGVSGGYTF,-,TRBJ1-2,-,TRBV4-2
TGTGCCAGCACGAGTGGGCAGGGCCGTCAGCCCCAGCATTTT,CASTSGQGRQPQHF,-,TRBJ1-5,-,TRBV6-1
TGCGCCAGCAGCGGGTACTACGAGCAGTACTTC,CASSGYYEQYF,-,TRBJ2-7,-,TRBV5-1
TGCGCCAGCAGCCAAATAGGGGGCCGGCGGGATGAAAAACTGTTTTTT,CASSQIGGRRDEKLFF,TRBD1,TRBJ1-4,few,TRBV4-1
TGCAGCGTTGACTCCGGGGGAGAGACCCAGTACTTC,CSVDSGGETQYF,-,TRBJ2-5,many,TRBV29-1
TGTGCCAGCAGCTTAACCCGGCAGGGAGTCTTGCATTTT,CASSLTRQGVLHF,-,TRBJ1-5,-,TRBV7-3
TGCGCCAGCAGCCCTACGGGACCTTTTAATGAAAAACTGTTTTTT,CASSPTGPFNEKLFF,-,TRBJ1-4,-,TRBV5-1
TGTGCCAGCAGGCTTACTAGCGGGGGAAAGCCCTACGAGCAGTACTTC,CASRLTSGGKPYEQYF,TRBD2,TRBJ2-7,few,TRBV27
TGTGCCAGCAGCTTAGCGGGGGGCACAGATACGCAGTATTTT,CASSLAGGTDTQYF,-,TRBJ2-3,few,TRBV7-9
TGCTCTACTGGGACAACCTTCAACGAGCAGTACTTC,CSTGTTFNEQYF,-,TRBJ2-7,-,TRBV29-1
TGTGCCAGCAGCCCTGGACCGAAGGACAGGACGGACACCTTC,CASSPGPKDRTDTF,TRBD1,TRBJ1-2,-,TRBV11-2
TGCAGCTCTGGGGGCTTGACTGAAGCTTTCTTT,CSSGGLTEAFF,-,TRBJ1-1,-,TRBV29-1
TGTGCCAGTACATTAGCGGGGGGCACCACCGGGGAGCTGTTTTTT,CASTLAGGTTGELFF,TRBD2,TRBJ2-2,-,TRBV2
TGCAGCGTCGCAGCCTCCGGAGTTGGTCCCTACGAGCAGTACTTC,CSVAASGVGPYEQYF,-,TRBJ2-7,few,TRBV29-1
TGTGCCAGCACCCGAAGGCAGAGACTAGACCATGAGCAGTTCTTC,CASTRRQRLDHEQFF,-,TRBJ2-1,-,TRBV5-6
TGTGCCAGCAGTTCCCAACACAGTGTCCGTCAGCCCCAGCATTTT,CASSSQHSVRQPQHF,-,TRBJ1-5,-,TRBV6-5